This is a list of T cell receptor beta chains from one sample in a study of identical twins. From the 5' RACE reads, TCRdb called clonotypes with MiXCR, one entry per CDR3 protein. This table has under 500,000 distinct CDR3 sequences, around an eighth appearing once. These data were also filed under a second study, of yellow fever vaccine responses in identical twins.

Sample: CD4+ T cells sorted from blood. Receptors originate from a woman under 30 in good health. Each CDR3 is given with its conserved first and last residue. D genes are given only for firm matches. Some rows mark clone size as missing; the rest say once, few, many or name a class of expanded clone.

V gene	D gene	J gene	clone size	CDR3 protein	CDR3 DNA
TRBV11-1	-	TRBJ2-3	few	CASTLEGRLSSSTDTQYF	TGTGCCAGCACCCTTGAGGGCAGACTGTCATCTAGCACAGATACGCAGTATTTT
TRBV28	-	TRBJ1-6	-	CASSFGGFSPLHF	TGTGCCAGCAGTTTCGGTGGGTTTTCACCCCTCCACTTT
TRBV20-1	TRBD2	TRBJ2-3	-	CSARILAGVKDTQYF	TGCAGTGCTAGAATCCTAGCGGGAGTAAAAGATACGCAGTATTTT
TRBV7-9	-	TRBJ2-1	few	CASTPLGGGAVNEQFF	TGTGCCAGCACCCCCCTGGGTGGCGGGGCTGTCAATGAGCAGTTCTTC
TRBV30	-	TRBJ2-2	few	CAWRTANTGELFF	TGTGCCTGGAGGACGGCGAACACCGGGGAGCTGTTTTTT
TRBV6-1	TRBD2	TRBJ2-3	-	CASSGTSAFQTDTQYF	TGTGCCAGCAGTGGGACTAGCGCTTTTCAGACAGATACGCAGTATTTT
TRBV11-2	-	TRBJ2-3	few	CASSLEQAPLGTDTQYF	TGTGCCAGCAGCTTAGAACAGGCCCCCCTGGGGACAGATACGCAGTATTTT
TRBV25-1	TRBD1	TRBJ1-5	few	CASSEYRTLSDRGGQPQHF	TGTGCCAGCAGTGAATACCGGACGTTATCGGACAGGGGAGGTCAGCCCCAGCATTTT
TRBV20-1	-	TRBJ2-7	-	CSARGQAQTYEQYF	TGCAGTGCTAGAGGTCAGGCGCAAACCTACGAGCAGTACTTC
TRBV6-1	TRBD2	TRBJ2-1	-	CASSVTSGQNNEQFF	TGTGCCAGCAGTGTGACTAGCGGGCAGAACAATGAGCAGTTCTTC
TRBV18	-	TRBJ2-3	few	CASSPSRPGHLITDTQYF	TGTGCCAGCTCACCAAGCCGCCCGGGACACCTGATCACAGATACGCAGTATTTT
TRBV6-1	-	TRBJ2-2	-	CASSPFGVGGELFF	TGTGCCAGCAGCCCTTTCGGGGTTGGCGGGGAGCTGTTTTTT
TRBV7-9	-	TRBJ2-3	-	CASSLGSAASTDTQYF	TGTGCCAGCAGCTTAGGTTCGGCCGCTAGCACAGATACGCAGTATTTT
TRBV24-1	-	TRBJ2-3	few	CATSEETDTQYF	TGTGCCACCAGCGAGGAAACGGATACGCAGTATTTT
TRBV28	TRBD1	TRBJ2-7	-	CASSSPGTEIHEQYF	TGTGCCAGCAGTTCTCCCGGGACAGAGATCCACGAGCAGTACTTC
TRBV6-1	TRBD1	TRBJ1-4	-	CASRPEGAPSEKLFF	TGTGCCAGCAGACCTGAGGGGGCGCCAAGTGAAAAACTGTTTTTT
TRBV7-9	-	TRBJ1-1	-	CASSLREATEAFF	TGTGCCAGCAGCTTGAGGGAGGCAACTGAAGCTTTCTTT
TRBV7-2	-	TRBJ2-5	few	CASSPRAWGQETQYF	TGTGCCAGCAGCCCAAGGGCATGGGGGCAAGAGACCCAGTACTTC
TRBV7-9	-	TRBJ2-1	few	CASSSPGAVRNEQFF	TGTGCCAGCAGCTCGCCAGGGGCGGTTCGGAATGAGCAGTTCTTC
TRBV12-3/TRBV12-4	TRBD1	TRBJ1-2	many	CASSRTGGHGYTF	TGTGCCAGCAGTAGGACAGGGGGGCATGGCTACACCTTC
TRBV20-1	-	TRBJ1-4	-	CSARAGFNEKLFF	TGCAGTGCTAGAGCGGGATTTAATGAAAAACTGTTTTTT
TRBV28	-	TRBJ1-2	many	CASSLQGPEGYTF	TGTGCCAGCAGTTTACAGGGACCTGAAGGCTACACCTTC
TRBV6-5	-	TRBJ2-5	-	CASRVTYLETQYF	TGTGCCAGCAGGGTTACTTATTTGGAGACCCAGTACTTC
TRBV11-2	TRBD1	TRBJ1-4	-	CASGRGRDNEKLFF	TGTGCCAGCGGGAGGGGGCGAGATAATGAAAAACTGTTTTTT
TRBV20-1	TRBD2	TRBJ2-5	-	CSASLPKAGVQETQYF	TGCAGTGCTAGTCTCCCCAAAGCGGGGGTCCAAGAGACCCAGTACTTC
TRBV27	-	TRBJ2-2	-	CASSFDKATGELFF	TGTGCCAGCAGTTTCGACAAGGCCACCGGGGAGCTGTTTTTT
TRBV6-2/TRBV6-3	-	TRBJ1-4	-	CASSTRGAKTPSGTNEKLFF	TGTGCCAGCAGTACCCGAGGGGCGAAGACCCCTTCGGGAACTAATGAAAAACTGTTTTTT
TRBV14	-	TRBJ2-2	-	CASSQEVQTYGGELFF	TGTGCCAGCAGCCAAGAGGTACAGACCTATGGCGGGGAGCTGTTTTTT
TRBV7-6	-	TRBJ1-1	many	CASSQDGKDTEAFF	TGTGCCAGCAGCCAAGACGGGAAGGACACTGAAGCTTTCTTT
TRBV4-3	-	TRBJ1-1	few	CASSARARNTEAFF	TGCGCCAGCAGCGCCCGGGCCAGGAACACTGAAGCTTTCTTT
TRBV5-1	TRBD2	TRBJ2-1	few	CASRLAGDPYNEQFF	TGCGCCAGCAGACTAGCGGGAGACCCATACAATGAGCAGTTCTTC
TRBV7-2	TRBD1	TRBJ1-5	few	CASSLSPGQGSRQPQHF	TGTGCCAGCAGCTTAAGTCCAGGACAGGGGTCTCGCCAGCCCCAGCATTTT
TRBV2	-	TRBJ1-4	-	CASSRGVATNEKLFF	TGTGCCAGCAGTCGCGGGGTGGCAACTAATGAAAAACTGTTTTTT
TRBV28	-	TRBJ2-7	few	CASSLGRMSSYEQYF	TGTGCCAGCAGTTTAGGCAGGATGAGCTCCTACGAGCAGTACTTC
TRBV6-2/TRBV6-3	-	TRBJ2-2	-	CASSYSQKVLGARGTGELFF	TGTGCCAGCAGTTACTCCCAAAAAGTCCTCGGTGCCCGGGGGACCGGGGAGCTGTTTTTT
TRBV24-1	-	TRBJ2-3	-	CATSGGRYTQYF	TGTGCCACCAGTGGGGGACGTTATACGCAGTATTTT
TRBV20-1	-	TRBJ2-7	-	CSARGGRREQYF	TGCAGTGCTAGGGGGGGGCGGCGGGAGCAGTACTTC
TRBV6-5	-	TRBJ2-5	-	CASNGTQYF	TGTGCCAGCAACGGGACCCAGTACTTC
TRBV5-6	-	TRBJ2-7	-	CASSFSSRDPNEQYF	TGTGCCAGCAGCTTCAGTTCCAGGGACCCCAACGAGCAGTACTTC
TRBV7-9	-	TRBJ2-2	few	CASSLADTGELFF	TGTGCCAGCAGCTTAGCGGACACCGGGGAGCTGTTTTTT
TRBV5-1	TRBD1	TRBJ2-7	few	CASGPQGAPYEQYF	TGCGCCAGCGGACCTCAGGGGGCCCCCTACGAGCAGTACTTC